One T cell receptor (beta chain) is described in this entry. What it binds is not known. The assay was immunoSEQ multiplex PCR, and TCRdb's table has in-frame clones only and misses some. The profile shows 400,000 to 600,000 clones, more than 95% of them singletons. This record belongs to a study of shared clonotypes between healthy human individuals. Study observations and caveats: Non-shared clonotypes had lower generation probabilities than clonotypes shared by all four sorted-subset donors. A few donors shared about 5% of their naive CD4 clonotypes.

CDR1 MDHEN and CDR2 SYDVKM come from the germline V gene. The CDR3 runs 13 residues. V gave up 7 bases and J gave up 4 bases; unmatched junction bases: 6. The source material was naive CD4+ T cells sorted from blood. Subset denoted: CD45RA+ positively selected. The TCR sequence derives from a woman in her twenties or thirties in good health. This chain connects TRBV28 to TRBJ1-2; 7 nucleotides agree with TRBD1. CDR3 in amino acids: CASKMTGIYGYTF. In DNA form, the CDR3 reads TGTGCCAGCAAAATGACAGGGATCTATGGCTACACCTTC.